This T cell receptor beta chain was observed in a study of blood T cell repertoires in COVID-19. Study-wide context: COVID-19 samples, acute and convalescent, were from the United States, Italy and Spain. From T cells, B-cell-depleted T cells, or PBMCs came the material, which was cDNA or gDNA.

Across about 22 US areas, participants ranged in age from 18 to 89 years. Participants' reported clinical history set cohort assignment. Measured with immunoSEQ multiplex PCR; TCRdb has only the in-frame clones, and not every one. Altogether 250,000 to 300,000 clones are present, about 86% being singletons, with the ten largest covering approximately 4.5%. Germline lookup yields CDR1 LGHDT and CDR2 YNNKEL (reference sequence). Trimming cost V 4 bases and J 4 bases; bases outside gene matches: 14. This CDR3 is 18 amino acids long. The TCR sequence derives from a man aged 25 to 40 with acute COVID-19. The chain links TRBV3-1 (or the pseudogene TRBV3-2) to TRBJ2-1; 9 positions match TRBD1. The sequenced sample consisted of PBMCs or T cells enriched from blood (not recorded which). The chain's CDR3 is CASSPEGPGQGRYNEQFF. As DNA, the CDR3 is TGTGCCAGCAGCCCAGAGGGTCCGGGACAGGGAAGATACAATGAGCAGTTCTTC.